The clone carrying this T cell receptor (beta chain) occurred a few times. This specimen comes from a study of blood T cell repertoires in COVID-19. Overall study context: The samples span acute and convalescent COVID-19 from the United States, Italy and Spain. Sources were T cells, B-cell-depleted T cells, or PBMCs; the material itself was cDNA or gDNA.

The V gene's germline CDR1 is MNHEY and CDR2 SMNVEV (reference sequence). The CDR3 is made up of 15 amino acids. The V and J ends lost 1 base and 7 bases respectively, with 11 bases between them. Original handling: Scientists estimated how many nucleated cells there were by amplifying reference gene primers. Repertoires were generated with immunoSEQ multiplex PCR, while TCRdb's copy carries only in-frame clones and drops some. V, J and clone size are taken as reported in that table, and D and trimming were inferred from the DNA itself. Among fewer than 250,000 clones listed, approximately 87% were seen once.

The TCR comes from a woman aged 45 to 65 with acute or convalescent COVID-19. The chain has TRBV27 and TRBJ1-6; D might be TRBD1 (5 bases). The sample comprised peripheral blood. Written as DNA, the CDR3 is TGTGCCAGCAGTTTATATGGCAGGGTCAATTCACCCCTCCACTTT. This encodes CASSLYGRVNSPLHF.